This T cell receptor (beta chain) is drawn from a study of cytomegalovirus exposure and HLA in healthy donors. Study-level points and caveats: The tendency of first-cohort TCR clusters to co-occur in the 120 or so validation repertoires was identified by a subsequent analysis.

These donors were members of the roughly 110-subject validation cohort, a group separate from the approximately 620-subject first cohort. The CDR3 extends over 13 amino acids. Trimming stripped 2 bases from V and 2 bases from J, with 6 bases between. The germline V gene encodes CDR1 MNHNY and CDR2 SVGAGI (reference sequence). Data came from immunoSEQ multiplex PCR; TCRdb stores just in-frame clones and leaves some out. Found here are around 240,000 clones, 85% to 90% of them singletons; the top ten hold 0.37%. A note on this clone: What it recognizes is unknown.

Source material: PBMCs. This clonotype originated in a woman under 30 in good health and CMV-seronegative. The chain uses TRBV6-6 and TRBJ2-5; D may be TRBD2 (6 bases). This CDR3 reads CASSYGGQETQYF. The CDR3 DNA reads as TGTGCCAGCAGTTACGGAGGGCAAGAGACCCAGTACTTC.